This is a list of T cell receptor beta chains from one sample in a study of T-cell memory formation after mild COVID-19. TCRdb itself ran the 5' RACE reads through MiXCR, one entry per CDR3 protein. The sample lists around 400,000 distinct CDR3 sequences, roughly a quarter seen once, with about 8.7% in the top ten. Material for sequencing was PBMCs or a T cell subset sorted from them (not recorded which). These receptor sequences come from an adult woman who had mild COVID-19 (a few samples of this study predate the infection). Cell type and time point are not known. The CDR3 runs from the conserved cysteine through the conserved F or W. Each record gives: V gene, CDR3 length, D gene, CDR3 protein. A D gene is named only where the DNA matches it firmly.

>TRBV30|15|TRBD2
CAWSPGTSGVNEQFF
>TRBV5-1|16|-
CASSLDGRGGDTEAFF
>TRBV13|13|TRBD1
CASSSGQMYEQYF
>TRBV5-1|12|-
CASMDTADTQYF
>TRBV7-2|14|TRBD1
CASSWDRGRYEQYF
>TRBV12-3/TRBV12-4|16|TRBD2
CASSFGLAGRTDTQYF
>TRBV6-1|16|TRBD1
CASKEGQGDMNTEAFF
>TRBV7-9|13|-
CASSSPGAGELFF
>TRBV5-5|16|-
CASSLGRSSSTDTQYF
>TRBV7-2|14|TRBD2
CASSLVAGGAEQYF
>TRBV28|15|TRBD2
CASIRVAGTTDTQYF
>TRBV19|14|TRBD1
CAISGTGGKQPQHF
>TRBV12-3/TRBV12-4|15|-
CASSKTETNTGELFF
>TRBV12-3/TRBV12-4|12|-
CASSLSPFEQYF
>TRBV12-3/TRBV12-4|14|-
CASSLDRYTGELFF
>TRBV12-3/TRBV12-4|17|TRBD2
CASSLTSGGLSSYEQYF
>TRBV5-1|13|TRBD1
CASDRGAGTEAFF
>TRBV7-9|16|TRBD2
CASSYGLAGGSGELFF
>TRBV12-3/TRBV12-4|14|-
CASSLPGSRETQYF
>TRBV5-1|14|-
CASSGGLNTGELFF
>TRBV4-2|18|TRBD2
CASSRGLAGGLGNNEQFF
>TRBV2|13|-
CASSGPDTSEAFF
>TRBV27|14|TRBD1
CASSFRQGKGEQYF
>TRBV5-1|14|-
CASSLTGPNSPLHF
>TRBV7-9|14|TRBD1
CASSPTGVWDTQYF
>TRBV3-1|15|TRBD2
CASSQVGGGKNEQFF
>TRBV5-1|15|-
CASSLNIETTGELFF
>TRBV19|15|-
CASRPFGVSTDTQYF
>TRBV12-3/TRBV12-4|13|-
CASTTQGFDEQFF
>TRBV27|14|-
CASSLSWGTDTQYF
>TRBV5-1|15|TRBD2
CASSQTSGGFGEQFF
>TRBV18|12|-
CASSPAGSEQYF
>TRBV7-9|13|TRBD1
CASSTTGVNEQFF
>TRBV5-1|17|TRBD2
CASSLGAGIPNTGELFF
>TRBV5-1|13|-
CASSLVIADTQYF
>TRBV5-6|15|-
CASSGPGFMNTEAFF
>TRBV7-2|14|TRBD1
CASSFWTGKETQYF
>TRBV29-1|13|TRBD1
CSVADRDPGELFF
>TRBV13|14|TRBD2
CASSFWTSEDTQYF
>TRBV2|12|-
CASSESPWPQHF
>TRBV13|13|-
CASSGDVKKTQYF
>TRBV4-1|15|-
CASSQTGTYGNEQFF
>TRBV7-6|16|-
CASSSPRGRFGNTIYF
>TRBV29-1|12|-
CSAQVSNTEAFF
>TRBV7-8|13|-
CASTADRTYEQYF
>TRBV20-1|17|TRBD1
CSARVQGQGAGNSPLHF